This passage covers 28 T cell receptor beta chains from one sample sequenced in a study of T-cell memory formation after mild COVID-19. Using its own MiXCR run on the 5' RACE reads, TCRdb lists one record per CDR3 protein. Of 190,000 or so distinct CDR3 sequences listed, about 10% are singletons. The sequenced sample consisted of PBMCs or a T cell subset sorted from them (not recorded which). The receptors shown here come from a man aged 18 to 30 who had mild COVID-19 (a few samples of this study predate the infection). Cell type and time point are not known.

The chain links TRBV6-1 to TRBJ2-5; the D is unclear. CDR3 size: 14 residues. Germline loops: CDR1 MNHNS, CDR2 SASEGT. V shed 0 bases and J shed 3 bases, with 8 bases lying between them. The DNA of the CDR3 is TGTGCCAGCAGTGAAGCTGCGCAGGAAGAGACCCAGTACTTC. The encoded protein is CASSEAAQEETQYF.

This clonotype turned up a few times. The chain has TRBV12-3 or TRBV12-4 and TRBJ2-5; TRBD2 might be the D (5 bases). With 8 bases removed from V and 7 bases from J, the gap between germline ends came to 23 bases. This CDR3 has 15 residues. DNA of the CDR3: TGTGCCAGCGAGAGGGCCGGTGGACCTCCGGGGACCCAGTACTTC. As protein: CASERAGGPPGTQYF.

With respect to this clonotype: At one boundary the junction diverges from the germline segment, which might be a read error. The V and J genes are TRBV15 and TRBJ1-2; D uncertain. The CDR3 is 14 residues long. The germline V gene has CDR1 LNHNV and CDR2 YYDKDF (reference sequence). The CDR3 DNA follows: TGTGACACCAGCAGTCCTCCAGAAGTAAGCGGCTACACCTTC. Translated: CDTSSPPEVSGYTF.

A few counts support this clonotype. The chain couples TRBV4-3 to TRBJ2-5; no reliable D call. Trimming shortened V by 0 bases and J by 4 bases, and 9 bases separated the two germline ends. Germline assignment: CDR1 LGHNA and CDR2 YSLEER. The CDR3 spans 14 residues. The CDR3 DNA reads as TGCGCCAGCAGCCAAGAGGCAGCTCGAGAGACCCAGTACTTC. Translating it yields CASSQEAARETQYF.

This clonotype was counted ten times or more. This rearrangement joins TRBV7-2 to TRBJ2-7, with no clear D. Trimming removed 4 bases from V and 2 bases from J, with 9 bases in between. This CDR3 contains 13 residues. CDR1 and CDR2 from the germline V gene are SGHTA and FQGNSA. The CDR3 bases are TGTGCCAGCAGCTCCACCCCCACCTACGAGCAGTACTTC. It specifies CASSSTPTYEQYF.

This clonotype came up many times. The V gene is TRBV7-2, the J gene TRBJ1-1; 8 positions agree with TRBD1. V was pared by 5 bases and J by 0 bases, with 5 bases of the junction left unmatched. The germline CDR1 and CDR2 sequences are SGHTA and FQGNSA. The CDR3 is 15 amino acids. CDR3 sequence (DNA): TGTGCCAGCAGCCGGGACAGGAGGGTGAACACTGAAGCTTTCTTT. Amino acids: CASSRDRRVNTEAFF.

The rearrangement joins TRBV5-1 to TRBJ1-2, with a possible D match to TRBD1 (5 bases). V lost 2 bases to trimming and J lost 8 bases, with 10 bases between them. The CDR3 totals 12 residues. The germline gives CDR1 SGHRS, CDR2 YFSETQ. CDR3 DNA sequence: TGCGCCAGCAGCTTCGGAGGGGACGGCTACACCTTC. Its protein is CASSFGGDGYTF. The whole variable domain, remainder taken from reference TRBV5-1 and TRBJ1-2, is KAGVTQTPRYLIKTRGQQVTLSCSPISGHRSVSWYQQTPGQGLQFLFEYFSETQRNKGNFPGRFSGRQFSNSRSEMNVSTLELGDSALYLCASSFGGDGYTFGSGTRLTVV.

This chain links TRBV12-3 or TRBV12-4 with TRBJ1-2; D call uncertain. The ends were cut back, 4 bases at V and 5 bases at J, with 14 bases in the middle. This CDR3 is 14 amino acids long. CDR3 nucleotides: TGTGCCAGCAGTTGGCGCGCGGGGAGTTATGGCTACACCTTC. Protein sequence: CASSWRAGSYGYTF.

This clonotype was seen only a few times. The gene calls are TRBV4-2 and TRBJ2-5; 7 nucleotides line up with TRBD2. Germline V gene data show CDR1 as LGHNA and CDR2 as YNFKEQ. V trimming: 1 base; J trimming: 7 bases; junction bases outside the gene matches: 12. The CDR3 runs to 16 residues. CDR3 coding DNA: TGTGCCAGCAGCCAAGGGTCTGGGGAGGGGCCAGGGACCCAGTACTTC. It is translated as CASSQGSGEGPGTQYF.

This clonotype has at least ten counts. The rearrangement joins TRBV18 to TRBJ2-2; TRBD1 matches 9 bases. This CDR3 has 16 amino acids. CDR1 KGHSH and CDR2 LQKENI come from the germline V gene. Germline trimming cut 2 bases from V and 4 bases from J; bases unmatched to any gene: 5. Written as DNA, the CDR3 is TGTGCCAGCTCACCATCCGGGACAGGGATCACCGGGGAGCTGTTTTTT. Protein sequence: CASSPSGTGITGELFF.

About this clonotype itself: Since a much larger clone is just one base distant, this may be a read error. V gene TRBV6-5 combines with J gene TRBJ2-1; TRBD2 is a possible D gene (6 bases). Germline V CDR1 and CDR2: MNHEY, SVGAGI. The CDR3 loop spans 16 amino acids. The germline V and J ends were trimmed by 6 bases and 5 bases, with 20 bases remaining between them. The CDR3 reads CASSPGSDQGNNEQFF. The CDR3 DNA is TGTGCCAGCAGCCCCGGGAGCGACCAGGGTAACAATGAGCAGTTCTTC.

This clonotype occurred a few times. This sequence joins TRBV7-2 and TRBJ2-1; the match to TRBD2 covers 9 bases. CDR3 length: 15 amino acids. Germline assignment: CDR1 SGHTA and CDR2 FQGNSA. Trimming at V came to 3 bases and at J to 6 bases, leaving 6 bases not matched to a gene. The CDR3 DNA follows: TGTGCCAGCAGCTTCACCGGGACTAGCAGCAATGAGCAGTTCTTC. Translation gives CASSFTGTSSNEQFF. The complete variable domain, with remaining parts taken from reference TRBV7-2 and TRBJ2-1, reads GAGVSQSPSNKVTEKGKDVELRCDPISGHTALYWYRQSLGQGLEFLIYFQGNSAPDKSGLPSDRFSAERTGGSVSTLTIQRTQQEDSAVYLCASSFTGTSSNEQFFGPGTRLTVL.

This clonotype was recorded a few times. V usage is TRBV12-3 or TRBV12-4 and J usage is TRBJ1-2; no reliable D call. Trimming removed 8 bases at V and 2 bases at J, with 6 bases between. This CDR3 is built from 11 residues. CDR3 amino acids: CASAANYGYTF. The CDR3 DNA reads TGTGCCAGCGCGGCAAACTATGGCTACACCTTC.

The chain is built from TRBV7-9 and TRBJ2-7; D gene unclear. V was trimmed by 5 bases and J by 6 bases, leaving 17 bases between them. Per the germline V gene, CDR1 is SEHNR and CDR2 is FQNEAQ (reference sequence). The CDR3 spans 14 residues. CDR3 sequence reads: CASSASGSSGEQYV. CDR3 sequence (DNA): TGTGCCAGCAGCGCCTCGGGCTCTTCGGGCGAGCAGTACGTC.

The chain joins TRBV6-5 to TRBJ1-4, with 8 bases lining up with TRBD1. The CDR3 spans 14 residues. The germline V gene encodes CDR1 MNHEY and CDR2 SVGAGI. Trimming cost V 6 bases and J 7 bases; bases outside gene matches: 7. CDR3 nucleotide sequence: TGTGCCAGCAGGCCAGGGGGCGCTTCTGAAAAACTGTTTTTT. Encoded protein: CASRPGGASEKLFF.

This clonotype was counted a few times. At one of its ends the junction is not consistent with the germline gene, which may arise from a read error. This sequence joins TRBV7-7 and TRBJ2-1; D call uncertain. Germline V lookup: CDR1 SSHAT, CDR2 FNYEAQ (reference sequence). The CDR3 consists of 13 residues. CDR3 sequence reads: CASSLEWYNEQFF. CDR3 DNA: TGTGCTAGCAGCTTAGAATGGTACAATGAGCAGTTCTTC.

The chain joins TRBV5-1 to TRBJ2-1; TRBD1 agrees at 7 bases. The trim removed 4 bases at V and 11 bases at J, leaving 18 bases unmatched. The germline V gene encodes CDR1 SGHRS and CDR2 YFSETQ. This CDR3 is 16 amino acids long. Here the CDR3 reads CASSPGTVLGESKQFF. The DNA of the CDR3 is TGCGCCAGCAGCCCCGGGACAGTCCTCGGGGAAAGTAAGCAGTTCTTC.

CDR3 region: CSATHNGYTF. The CDR3 nucleotides are TGCAGTGCTACACACAATGGCTACACCTTC. V usage is TRBV20-1 and J usage is TRBJ1-2; unclear D gene. V was trimmed by 4 bases and J by 6 bases, leaving 6 bases between them. This CDR3 spans 10 amino acids. Germline V lookup: CDR1 DFQATT, CDR2 SNEGSKA (reference sequence).

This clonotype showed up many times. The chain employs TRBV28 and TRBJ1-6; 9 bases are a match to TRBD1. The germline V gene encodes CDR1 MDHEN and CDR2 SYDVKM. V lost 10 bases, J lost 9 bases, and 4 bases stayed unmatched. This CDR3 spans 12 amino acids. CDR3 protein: CATGTGSSPLHF. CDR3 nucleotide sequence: TGTGCCACCGGGACAGGGAGTTCACCCCTCCACTTT.

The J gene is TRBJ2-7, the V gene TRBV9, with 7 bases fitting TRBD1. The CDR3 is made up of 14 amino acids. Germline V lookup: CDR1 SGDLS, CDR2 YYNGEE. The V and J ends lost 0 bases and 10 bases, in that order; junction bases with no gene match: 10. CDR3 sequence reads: CASSVGDRVARQYF. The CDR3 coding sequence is TGTGCCAGCAGCGTAGGAGACAGGGTCGCACGACAGTACTTC.

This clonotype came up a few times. CDR3 residues: CASRKRTGNSPLHF. CDR3 nucleotides: TGTGCCAGCAGGAAGAGGACAGGGAATTCACCCCTCCACTTT. The gene calls are TRBV6-2 or TRBV6-3 and TRBJ1-6; TRBD1 agrees at 8 bases. The length of the CDR3 is 14 residues. Per the germline V gene, CDR1 is MNHEY and CDR2 is SVGEGT. J was trimmed by 7 bases and V by 6 bases; bases with no gene match: 5.

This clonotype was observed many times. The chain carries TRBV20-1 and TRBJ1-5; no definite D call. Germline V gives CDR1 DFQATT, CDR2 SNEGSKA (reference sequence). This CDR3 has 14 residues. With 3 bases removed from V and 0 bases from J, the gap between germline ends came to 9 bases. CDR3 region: CSASPRTSNQPQHF. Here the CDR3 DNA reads TGCAGTGCTAGCCCGCGGACTAGCAATCAGCCCCAGCATTTT.

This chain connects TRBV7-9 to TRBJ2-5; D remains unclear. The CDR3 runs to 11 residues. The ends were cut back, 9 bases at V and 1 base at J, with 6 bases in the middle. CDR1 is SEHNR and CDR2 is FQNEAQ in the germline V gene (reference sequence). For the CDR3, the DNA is TGTGCCAGAAGCCCCCAAGAGACCCAGTACTTC. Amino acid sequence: CARSPQETQYF.

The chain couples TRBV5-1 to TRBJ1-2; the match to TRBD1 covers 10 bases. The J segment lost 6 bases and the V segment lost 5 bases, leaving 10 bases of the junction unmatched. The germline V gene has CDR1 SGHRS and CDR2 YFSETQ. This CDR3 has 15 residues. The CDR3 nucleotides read TGCGCCAGCAGTTCCGGGACAGGGGAAGCAAATGGCTACACCTTC. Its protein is CASSSGTGEANGYTF.

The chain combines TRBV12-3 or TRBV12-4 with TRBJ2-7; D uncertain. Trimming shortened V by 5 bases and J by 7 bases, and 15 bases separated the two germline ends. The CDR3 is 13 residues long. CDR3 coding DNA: TGTGCCAGCAGTCCGGCGAACGTACTTGAGCAGTACTTC. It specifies CASSPANVLEQYF.

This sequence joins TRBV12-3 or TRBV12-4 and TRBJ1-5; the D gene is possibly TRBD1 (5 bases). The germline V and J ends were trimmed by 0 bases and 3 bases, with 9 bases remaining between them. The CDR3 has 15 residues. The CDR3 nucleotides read TGTGCCAGCAGTTTAGCTGGCAGGGACAATCAGCCCCAGCATTTT. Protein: CASSLAGRDNQPQHF.

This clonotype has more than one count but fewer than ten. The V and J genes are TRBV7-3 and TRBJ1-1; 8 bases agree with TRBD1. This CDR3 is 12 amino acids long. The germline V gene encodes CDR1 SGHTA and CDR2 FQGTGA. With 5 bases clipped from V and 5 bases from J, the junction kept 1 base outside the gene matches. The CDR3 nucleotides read TGTGCCAGCAGCAACAGGGGGACTGAAGCTTTCTTT. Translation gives CASSNRGTEAFF.

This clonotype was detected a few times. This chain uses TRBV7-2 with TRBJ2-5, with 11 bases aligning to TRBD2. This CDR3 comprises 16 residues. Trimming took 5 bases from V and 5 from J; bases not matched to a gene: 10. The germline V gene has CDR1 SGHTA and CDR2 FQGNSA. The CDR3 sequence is CASSTRLAGSGETQYF. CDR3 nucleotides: TGTGCCAGCAGCACGAGACTAGCGGGGTCAGGGGAGACCCAGTACTTC.